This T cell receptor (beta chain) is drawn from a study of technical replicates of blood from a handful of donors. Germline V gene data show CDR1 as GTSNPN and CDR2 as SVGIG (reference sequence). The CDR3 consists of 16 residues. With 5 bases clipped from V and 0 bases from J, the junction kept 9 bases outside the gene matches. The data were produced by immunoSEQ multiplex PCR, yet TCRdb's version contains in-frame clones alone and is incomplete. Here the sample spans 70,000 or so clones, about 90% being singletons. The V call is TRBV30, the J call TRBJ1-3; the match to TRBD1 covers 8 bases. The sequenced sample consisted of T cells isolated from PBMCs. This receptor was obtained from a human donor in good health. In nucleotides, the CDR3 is TGTGCCTGGTCAGGGACAGGCCTGCTCTCTGGAAACACCATATATTTT. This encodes CAWSGTGLLSGNTIYF.